This T cell receptor beta chain is drawn from a study of blood T cell repertoires in COVID-19. Study context: The samples span acute and convalescent COVID-19 from the United States, Italy and Spain. From T cells, B-cell-depleted T cells, or PBMCs came the material, which was cDNA or gDNA.

V lost 3 bases, J lost 2 bases, and 6 bases lay in between. CDR1 and CDR2 from the germline V gene are SGDLS and YYNGEE. The CDR3 consists of 12 residues. TCRdb's table, derived via immunoSEQ multiplex PCR, lists solely in-frame clones and lacks some. The sample holds under 300,000 clones, 90% seen once. Material for sequencing was peripheral blood. This chain links TRBV9 with TRBJ2-7; possibly TRBD1 for D (6 bases). The TCR comes from a woman aged 55 to 70 with COVID-19, enrolled during active disease. CDR3 DNA: TGTGCCAGCAGCGGGACAGCCTACGAGCAGTACTTC. The encoded protein is CASSGTAYEQYF.